Below, 9 T cell receptor beta chains from the same sample are listed, as sequenced in a study of blood T cell repertoires in COVID-19. Profiled with immunoSEQ multiplex PCR; TCRdb holds only in-frame clones, not every one. The repertoire includes about 370,000 clones, roughly nine tenths of them detected once, and around 3% sits in the top ten. Sequenced material: peripheral blood. The receptors come from a woman between 25 and 40 years old with COVID-19, enrolled during active disease.

This chain joins TRBV5-1 and TRBJ2-1; perhaps TRBD2 as D (6 bases). This CDR3 has 16 residues. V lost 2 bases and J lost 8, with 20 bases in between. CDR1 and CDR2 from the germline V gene are SGHRS and YFSETQ. In DNA, the CDR3 is TGCGCCAGCAGCTTCCGGGGGACGGCCCCACGGGATGAGCAGTTCTTC. As protein: CASSFRGTAPRDEQFF.

This chain connects TRBV25-1 to TRBJ1-3, with TRBD1 identical over 8 bases. CDR1 and CDR2 (germline): MGHDK, SYGVNS. The CDR3 sequence is 15 residues long. Losses at the gene ends were 5 bases for V and 4 bases for J; bases not matched to a gene: 7. The CDR3 loop is CASSRKQGGGNTIYF. The DNA for the CDR3 is TGTGCCAGCAGTAGGAAACAGGGGGGGGGAAACACCATATATTTT.

In regard to this clone: Other DNA sequences within the sample encode an identical CDR3. This chain uses TRBV9 with TRBJ1-4; D is possibly TRBD1 (6 bases). The CDR3 sequence is 14 residues long. V lost 2 bases and J lost 4, with 9 bases in between. The germline CDR1 and CDR2 sequences are SGDLS and YYNGEE. CDR3 in DNA: TGTGCCAGCAGCGTGACAGGAGGTAATGAAAAACTGTTTTTT. This encodes CASSVTGGNEKLFF.

Concerning this clone itself: The same CDR3 also results from other DNA sequences found in this sample. V usage is TRBV28 and J usage is TRBJ2-7; D possibly corresponds to TRBD1 (5 bases). V dropped 2 bases and J dropped 3 bases, with 5 bases sitting between them. CDR1 is MDHEN, CDR2 SYDVKM, per germline. The CDR3 has 12 residues. The CDR3 spells CASSLQGYEQYF. The CDR3 bases are TGTGCCAGCAGTTTACAGGGCTACGAGCAGTACTTC.

The V gene is TRBV10-2, the J gene TRBJ2-2, with TRBD2 as a possible D gene (5 bases). V was cut by 7 bases and J by 1 base, with 13 bases left in between. The CDR3 totals 15 residues. CDR1 is WSHSY and CDR2 is SAAADI in the germline V gene. CDR3 loop: CASTFLALNTGELFF. DNA of the CDR3: TGCGCCAGCACGTTTCTAGCTTTGAACACCGGGGAGCTGTTTTTT.

The chain recombines TRBV7-2 with TRBJ1-6; possibly TRBD1 for D (6 bases). CDR3 size: 14 residues. The V gene lost 0 bases and the J gene lost 10 bases, with 10 bases spanning the gap. Germline CDR1 is SGHTA and CDR2 is FQGNSA. The CDR3 DNA is TGTGCCAGCAGCTTAGCCAGGGGAGACTCACCCCTCCACTTT. Protein product: CASSLARGDSPLHF. The whole variable domain, filled in from reference TRBV7-2 and TRBJ1-6, reads GAGVSQSPSNKVTEKGKDVELRCDPISGHTALYWYRQSLGQGLEFLIYFQGNSAPDKSGLPSDRFSAERTGGSVSTLTIQRTQQEDSAVYLCASSLARGDSPLHFGNGTRLTVT.

J is TRBJ2-5 and V is TRBV14, with 7 bases that match TRBD1. The V gene end was trimmed by 1 base and the J gene end by 2 bases; junction bases not matched to a gene: 10. The CDR3 extends over 17 amino acids. Germline V gene sequence: CDR1 SGHDN, CDR2 FVKESK. In DNA, the CDR3 is TGTGCCAGCAGCCAAGCCCGCGGACAGGCCGTGCAAGAGACCCAGTACTTC. Its translation: CASSQARGQAVQETQYF.

The genes are TRBV2 and TRBJ1-1, with D unclear. The CDR3 is made up of 14 amino acids. Germline V gene sequence: CDR1 SNHLY, CDR2 FYNNEI. The V and J ends lost 7 bases and 5 bases respectively, with 17 bases between them. The chain's CDR3 is CASIPGTAVTEAFF. In nucleotides, the CDR3 is TGTGCCAGCATCCCCGGAACAGCTGTAACTGAAGCTTTCTTT.

V usage is TRBV27 and J usage is TRBJ2-2; a possible D gene is TRBD2 (5 bases). Germline lookup yields CDR1 MNHEY and CDR2 SMNVEV (reference sequence). The V and J ends lost 5 bases and 6 bases respectively, with 16 bases between them. The CDR3 covers 15 residues. This chain's CDR3 is CASSGSLAQAGELFF. The CDR3 nucleotides are TGTGCCAGCAGTGGGTCGCTAGCCCAAGCCGGGGAGCTGTTTTTT.